This entry lists 27 T cell receptor beta chains sequenced from one sample in a study of blood T cell repertoires in COVID-19. Data came from immunoSEQ multiplex PCR; TCRdb stores just in-frame clones and leaves some out. The table shows fewer than 450,000 clones, with around 90% occurring only once. Specimen: peripheral blood. The receptor set was obtained from a woman aged 18-29 years who had recovered from COVID-19.

The chain combines TRBV4-1 with TRBJ1-1; a possible D gene is TRBD1 (6 bases). This CDR3 has 13 residues. Trimming pared 4 bases from V and 6 bases from J, leaving 12 bases between. Germline V gives CDR1 MGHRA, CDR2 YSYEKL. The CDR3 DNA follows: TGCGCCAGCAGCCTTTGGGGGGGCGCTGAAGCTTTCTTT. This gives the protein CASSLWGGAEAFF.

This chain links TRBV4-3 with TRBJ2-1, with 15 bases that match TRBD2. The V segment lost 1 base and the J segment 9 bases; nucleotides outside the gene matches: 13. Germline V gene data show CDR1 as LGHNA and CDR2 as YSLEER. This CDR3 is built from 19 residues. The CDR3 is CASSQVRTAGLAGGVEQFF. DNA of the CDR3: TGCGCCAGCAGCCAAGTACGAACGGCGGGACTAGCGGGAGGTGTTGAGCAGTTCTTC.

The rearrangement uses TRBV4-1 and TRBJ1-5, with D unresolved. The germline V gene encodes CDR1 MGHRA and CDR2 YSYEKL. The CDR3 extends over 15 amino acids. Between the trimmed V and J ends, which lost 1 base and 7 bases, there was a span of 14 bases. The CDR3 DNA reads as TGCGCCAGCAGCCAAGGACCGGCTCCGGGACAGCCCCAGCATTTT. Protein sequence: CASSQGPAPGQPQHF.

DNA for the CDR3: TGCGCCAGCAGCTTGCCTAGCGGGAGGACTCCGAACACCGGGGAGCTGTTTTTT. Translated, it gives CASSLPSGRTPNTGELFF. This sequence joins TRBV5-1 and TRBJ2-2, with 11 positions matching TRBD2. V lost 1 base and J lost 0; bases outside the gene matches: 5. CDR1 is SGHRS and CDR2 is YFSETQ in the germline V gene. The CDR3 is made up of 18 amino acids. Looking up the rest from reference TRBV5-1 and TRBJ2-2 gives the full variable domain: KAGVTQTPRYLIKTRGQQVTLSCSPISGHRSVSWYQQTPGQGLQFLFEYFSETQRNKGNFPGRFSGRQFSNSRSEMNVSTLELGDSALYLCASSLPSGRTPNTGELFFGEGSRLTVL.

This clone was found a few times. The chain uses TRBV7-6 and TRBJ1-5, with D perhaps TRBD1 (5 bases). Between the trimmed V and J ends, which lost 5 bases and 6 bases, there was a span of 14 bases. The CDR3 sequence is 14 residues long. CDR1 and CDR2 (germline): SGHVS, FNYEAQ. The CDR3 sequence: CASSEAGQGQPQHF. CDR3 nucleotides: TGTGCCAGCAGCGAGGCAGGGCAGGGTCAGCCCCAGCATTTT.

This sequence joins TRBV4-3 and TRBJ2-5, with 7 bases fitting TRBD2. The CDR3 spans 19 residues. The V segment lost 0 bases and the J segment 0 bases; nucleotides outside the gene matches: 13. Germline CDR1 LGHNA, CDR2 YSLEER. CDR3 DNA sequence: TGCGCCAGCAGCCAAGAGCCTAGCGGCCTCTCCCCGTACCAAGAGACCCAGTACTTC. Translation: CASSQEPSGLSPYQETQYF.

The chain combines TRBV11-2 with TRBJ1-5; TRBD1 agrees at 7 bases. This CDR3 spans 15 amino acids. CDR1 and CDR2 (germline): SGHAT, FQNNGV. Trimming cost V 2 bases and J 2 bases; bases outside gene matches: 3. CDR3 amino acids: CASSLYTGGNQPQHF. The CDR3 DNA follows: TGTGCCAGCAGCTTATATACAGGGGGCAATCAGCCCCAGCATTTT.

This chain links TRBV7-2 with TRBJ2-1, with D maybe TRBD2 (5 bases). Germline values: CDR1 SGHTA, CDR2 FQGNSA. V was clipped by 0 bases and J by 3 bases, with 6 bases between them. This CDR3 has 14 residues. DNA for the CDR3: TGTGCCAGCAGCTTAGCCCGGGACTACAATGAGCAGTTCTTC. Amino acids: CASSLARDYNEQFF.

The chain employs TRBV6-2 or TRBV6-3 and TRBJ2-1; D is perhaps TRBD2 (5 bases). Germline V gives CDR1 MNHEY, CDR2 SVGEGT. Trimming removed 6 bases at V and 4 bases at J, with 19 bases between. The CDR3 loop spans 16 amino acids. In DNA, the CDR3 is TGTGCCAGCAGCACGCGCCAAAGAGGGAATTACAATGAGCAGTTCTTC. It codes for CASSTRQRGNYNEQFF.

The chain uses TRBV29-1 and TRBJ1-5, with D possibly TRBD1 on 5 matching bases. Trimming left V 4 bases short and J 3 bases short, with 13 bases between. Germline lookup yields CDR1 SQVTM and CDR2 ANQGSEA. This CDR3 is built from 14 residues. CDR3 nucleotides: TGCAGCGTTGGGGGGAGGGGCGCCAATCAGCCCCAGCATTTT. Protein: CSVGGRGANQPQHF.

As concerns this clone: The same CDR3 also results from other DNA sequences found in this sample. The chain recombines TRBV24-1 with TRBJ1-5, with 8 nucleotides matching TRBD1. V lost 7 bases, J lost 6 bases, and 4 bases stayed unmatched. The CDR3 runs 13 residues. The V gene's germline CDR1 is KGHDR and CDR2 SFDVKD. CDR3 sequence: CATSRTGRQPQHF. The CDR3 DNA reads TGTGCCACCAGCCGGACAGGGCGTCAGCCCCAGCATTTT.

V gene TRBV6-6 combines with J gene TRBJ1-5; D unresolved. CDR1 and CDR2 from the germline V gene are MNHNY and SVGAGI (reference sequence). Deletions cut 8 bases from V and 3 bases from J, with 17 bases between. The CDR3 is made up of 15 amino acids. CDR3 protein: CASLKHLRVNQPQHF. The CDR3 DNA is TGTGCCAGCCTAAAGCACCTGCGGGTCAATCAGCCCCAGCATTTT.

The chain carries TRBV5-6 and TRBJ1-1, with D possibly matching TRBD1 (5 bases). Germline loops: CDR1 SGHDT, CDR2 YYEEEE. With 2 bases removed from V and 5 bases from J, the gap between germline ends came to 16 bases. The CDR3 runs to 15 residues. The CDR3 sequence is CASSLIGGGRTEAFF. In nucleotides, the CDR3 is TGTGCCAGCAGCTTAATCGGGGGTGGTAGGACTGAAGCTTTCTTT.

The chain couples TRBV11-2 to TRBJ2-3; 7 bases are a match to TRBD1. CDR1 and CDR2 (germline): SGHAT, FQNNGV. V gave up 1 base and J gave up 2 bases; unmatched junction bases: 9. The CDR3 runs to 17 residues. CDR3 coding DNA: TGTGCCAGCAGCTTAGCATTTGGCAGGGGGTACACAGATACGCAGTATTTT. Translating it yields CASSLAFGRGYTDTQYF.

This rearrangement joins TRBV9 to TRBJ1-6; D is uncertain. The V and J ends lost 3 bases and 7 bases respectively, with 23 bases between them. The CDR3 extends over 18 amino acids. Per the germline V gene, CDR1 is SGDLS and CDR2 is YYNGEE. The CDR3 coding sequence is TGTGCCAGCAGCGCGTTCGGGGAGGCAACCGAGGGCAATTCACCCCTCCACTTT. It specifies CASSAFGEATEGNSPLHF. The full variable domain, completed using reference TRBV9 and TRBJ1-6, is DSGVTQTPKHLITATGQRVTLRCSPRSGDLSVYWYQQSLDQGLQFLIQYYNGEERAKGNILERFSAQQFPDLHSELNLSSLELGDSALYFCASSAFGEATEGNSPLHFGNGTRLTVT.

CDR3 residues: CASSQEGQGILSGNTIYF. The DNA for the CDR3 is TGCGCCAGCAGCCAAGAGGGACAGGGGATTTTATCTGGAAACACCATATATTTT. This chain links TRBV4-3 with TRBJ1-3; 10 nucleotides agree with TRBD1. Looked up from germline, CDR1 is LGHNA and CDR2 is YSLEER. The CDR3 spans 18 residues. J was trimmed by 1 base and V by 0 bases; bases with no gene match: 6.

The chain recombines TRBV5-6 with TRBJ2-7; TRBD2 matches at 8 bases. This CDR3 region has 14 residues. The V segment lost 4 bases and the J segment 6 bases; nucleotides outside the gene matches: 9. Germline CDR1 SGHDT, CDR2 YYEEEE. CDR3 nucleotides: TGTGCCAGCAGCAGAGGACTAGCTACTATCGAGCAGTACGTC. Its translation is CASSRGLATIEQYV.

This rearrangement joins TRBV6-2 or TRBV6-3 to TRBJ2-1; 8 bases are a match to TRBD2. The CDR3 covers 14 residues. The germline V gene encodes CDR1 MNHEY and CDR2 SVGEGT. Trimming at V came to 5 bases and at J to 10 bases, leaving 10 bases not matched to a gene. The CDR3, as DNA: TGTGCCAGCAGTCTGGTTAGGCTAGCGGGCGAGCAGTTCTTC. Translation: CASSLVRLAGEQFF.

The CDR3 sequence is CASSTQGFGGYTF. Written as DNA, the CDR3 is TGTGCCAGCAGTACGCAGGGTTTTGGGGGCTACACCTTC. The chain couples TRBV27 to TRBJ1-2, with D perhaps matching TRBD1 (5 bases). Trimming pared 5 bases from V and 8 bases from J, leaving 15 bases between. Germline CDR1 is MNHEY and CDR2 is SMNVEV (reference sequence). This CDR3 spans 13 amino acids.

V gene TRBV5-1 combines with J gene TRBJ2-1, with 8 bases lining up with TRBD2. V shed 3 bases and J 4 bases; nucleotides not matched to a gene: 6. The CDR3 has 15 residues. CDR1 and CDR2 (germline): SGHRS, YFSETQ. Written as DNA, the CDR3 is TGCGCCAGCAGCTCTTTCGGACTAGCTTACAATGAGCAGTTCTTC. This translates into CASSSFGLAYNEQFF.

The V call is TRBV5-1, the J call TRBJ2-1; TRBD2 agrees at 10 bases. The germline gives CDR1 SGHRS, CDR2 YFSETQ. Germline trimming cut 5 bases from V and 6 bases from J; bases unmatched to any gene: 8. CDR3 length: 15 amino acids. CDR3 loop: CASSYTSGMFNEQFF. Here the CDR3 DNA reads TGCGCCAGCAGTTATACTAGCGGGATGTTCAATGAGCAGTTCTTC.

The J gene is TRBJ1-2, the V gene TRBV19; 10 bases line up with TRBD1. CDR3 length: 14 amino acids. V trimming: 11 bases; J trimming: 8 bases; junction bases outside the gene matches: 14. Per the germline V gene, CDR1 is LNHDA and CDR2 is SQIVND (reference sequence). The CDR3 DNA follows: TGTGCCTGCCGCCCCCGACAGGGGGCGGGAGGCTACACCTTC. Protein sequence: CACRPRQGAGGYTF.

J is TRBJ2-3 and V is TRBV5-4, with TRBD1 matching over 7 bases. CDR1 and CDR2 from the germline V gene are SGHNT and YYREEE (reference sequence). CDR3 length: 14 residues. J lost 5 bases, V lost 4 bases, and 7 bases had no gene match. The CDR3 is CASSPRQGVDTQYF. DNA of the CDR3: TGTGCCAGCAGCCCGAGACAGGGAGTAGATACGCAGTATTTT. The full variable domain, in which reference TRBV5-4 and TRBJ2-3 provide the parts outside the CDR3, is ETGVTQSPTHLIKTRGQQVTLRCSSQSGHNTVSWYQQALGQGPQFIFQYYREEENGRGNFPPRFSGLQFPNYSSELNVNALELDDSALYLCASSPRQGVDTQYFGPGTRLTVL.

The chain joins TRBV13 to TRBJ2-5; D is perhaps TRBD2 (5 bases). The germline CDR1 and CDR2 sequences are PRHDT and FYEKMQ (reference sequence). Trimming stripped 5 bases from V and 5 bases from J, with 24 bases between. CDR3 size: 17 residues. Written as DNA, the CDR3 is TGTGCCAGCAGCCCCCTTCAAGGCACTGCCCGAGGGGAGACCCAGTACTTC. This gives the protein CASSPLQGTARGETQYF.

This clone was counted once. The chain joins TRBV24-1 to TRBJ1-1; D is undetermined. Germline lookup yields CDR1 KGHDR and CDR2 SFDVKD. The CDR3 is 15 residues long. Deletions cut 2 bases from V and 1 base from J, with 10 bases between. DNA for the CDR3: TGTGCCACCAGTGATTCAAGCGCCGCGAACACTGAAGCTTTCTTT. It specifies CATSDSSAANTEAFF.

This clone is a singleton in its sample. The chain is built from TRBV11-3 and TRBJ2-3; D unclear. V was shortened by 5 bases and J by 5 bases, with 11 bases between the two germline ends. CDR1 is SGHNT and CDR2 is YENEEA in the germline V gene. The CDR3 is 13 residues long. The CDR3 DNA sequence: TGTGCCAGCAGCCCTAGAAGGAGAGATACGCAGTATTTT. The encoded protein is CASSPRRRDTQYF.

In this sample, this clone turned up once. The V call is TRBV10-1, the J call TRBJ1-6; D perhaps matches TRBD1 (5 bases). In germline, CDR1 is WNHNN, CDR2 SYGVQD (reference sequence). The CDR3 contains 13 residues. Trimming pared 3 bases from V and 7 bases from J, leaving 7 bases between. The CDR3: CASSDGANSPLHF. CDR3 sequence (DNA): TGCGCCAGCAGTGATGGGGCGAATTCACCCCTCCACTTT.